The 7 T cell receptor beta chains below were found in one sample sequenced in a study of T cell repertoires in cytomegalovirus infection. TCRdb reprocessed the reads via MiXCR and lists one record per CDR3 protein. Of around 85,000 distinct CDR3 sequences listed, 40% to 50% are singletons. The antigens these receptors bind are not known. This material consisted of CD8+ T cells from cultured PBMCs, taken from culture after CMV antigen stimulation. The receptors were gathered from a human donor in good health (CMV status not recorded). Some clones in this sample may be carry-over from other donors' samples.

This chain links TRBV28 with TRBJ2-1; TRBD1 aligns across 7 bases. V dropped 6 bases and J dropped 0; count of bases not matched to a gene: 8. Looked up from germline, CDR1 is MDHEN and CDR2 is SYDVKM. This CDR3 is built from 16 residues. The CDR3 here is CASSSLTGYSYNEQFF. DNA for the CDR3: TGTGCCAGCAGCTCTTTGACAGGGTACTCCTACAATGAGCAGTTCTTC. Full variable domain (remainder filled in from reference TRBV28 and TRBJ2-1): DVKVTQSSRYLVKRTGEKVFLECVQDMDHENMFWYRQDPGLGLRLIYFSYDVKMKEKGDIPEGYSVSREKKERFSLILESASTNQTSMYLCASSSLTGYSYNEQFFGPGTRLTVL.

The chain links TRBV30 to TRBJ1-1; D is uncertain. V lost 0 bases and J lost 6, with 8 bases in between. The germline V gene encodes CDR1 GTSNPN and CDR2 SVGIG (reference sequence). CDR3 length: 12 residues. CDR3 loop: CAWSVIGSEAFF. CDR3 bases: TGTGCCTGGAGTGTAATTGGCTCTGAAGCTTTCTTT.

This chain uses TRBV28 with TRBJ1-2, with 7 nucleotides matching TRBD1. This CDR3 is built from 14 residues. Germline V gene data show CDR1 as MDHEN and CDR2 as SYDVKM. V lost 4 bases, J lost 5 bases, and 7 bases stayed unmatched. The CDR3 nucleotides read TGTGCCAGCAGTTCCACTGACAGGGCTTATGGCTACACCTTC. This encodes CASSSTDRAYGYTF.

The J gene is TRBJ2-7, the V gene TRBV7-6, with D maybe TRBD1 (6 bases). CDR3 length: 16 residues. The V gene's germline CDR1 is SGHVS and CDR2 FNYEAQ. Trimming took off 0 bases at V and 6 bases at J, with 18 bases between the two ends. CDR3: CASSLAPLGDMGEQYF. The DNA for the CDR3 is TGTGCCAGCAGCTTAGCCCCGCTAGGGGACATGGGCGAGCAGTACTTC.

The CDR3 bases are TGTGCCAGCGAAATCACTGAAGCTTTCTTT. Protein sequence: CASEITEAFF. This sequence joins TRBV2 and TRBJ1-1; D gene unclear. The germline gives CDR1 SNHLY, CDR2 FYNNEI. The ends were cut back, 8 bases at V and 4 bases at J, with 5 bases in the middle. This CDR3 is built from 10 residues.

V is TRBV15 and J is TRBJ2-1; 11 bases align to TRBD2. The CDR3 is 18 residues long. Germline V gene lookup returns CDR1 LNHNV and CDR2 YYDKDF (reference sequence). The V segment lost 5 bases and the J segment 0 bases; nucleotides outside the gene matches: 9. CDR3 sequence: CATSPTSGVRISYNEQFF. The CDR3 region has the DNA TGTGCCACCAGCCCGACTAGCGGGGTGAGAATCTCCTACAATGAGCAGTTCTTC.

J is TRBJ2-2 and V is TRBV7-8, with 7 bases matching TRBD1. The CDR3 covers 15 residues. Trimming removed 7 bases from V and 5 bases from J; junction bases left unmatched: 10. Germline CDR1 SGHVS, CDR2 FQNEAQ. CDR3 coding DNA: TGTGCCAGCACCCTAGACAGGGTTCAAACCGGGGAGCTGTTTTTT. Translating gives CASTLDRVQTGELFF.